This T cell receptor beta chain is from a study of technical replicates of blood from a handful of donors. This CDR3 contains 15 residues. The germline V and J ends were trimmed by 6 bases and 4 bases, with 17 bases remaining between them. Germline V gene data show CDR1 as ENHRY and CDR2 as SYGVKD. Only in-frame clones appear in the TCRdb table, and some are missing; sequencing was by immunoSEQ multiplex PCR. The table records 30,000 to 40,000 clones, just over 90% of them present only once. The sample comprised PBMCs. The source of this sequence is a human donor in good health. Some clones in this sample may be carry-over from other donors' samples. This chain links TRBV10-3 with TRBJ2-3, with D maybe TRBD2 (8 bases). CDR3 loop: CAIRRVAGQPDTQYF. DNA of the CDR3: TGTGCCATCAGGAGGGTAGCGGGACAGCCAGATACGCAGTATTTT.